One sample yielded the 22 T cell receptor beta chains listed below, sequenced in a study of shared clonotypes between healthy human individuals. Method: immunoSEQ multiplex PCR; TCRdb's copy keeps in-frame clones and lacks some. The table shows about 2 million clones, with around 96% occurring only once. Selected positively for CCR7 and CD45RO-negative, naive CD8 cells excluded terminally differentiated effector memory CD45RA+ cells. Sequencing was carried out using naive CD8+ T cells sorted from blood. The receptors stem from a man between 18 and 29 years old in good health.

CDR3 coding DNA: TGTGCCAGCAGCTTCATTGGCTCTGGGGCCAACGTCCTGACTTTC. Translated, it gives CASSFIGSGANVLTF. This chain uses TRBV5-5 with TRBJ2-6; the D is unclear. Trimming took 2 bases from V and 0 from J, leaving 6 bases between them. Germline CDR1 and CDR2: SGHKS and YYEKEE (reference sequence). The length of the CDR3 is 15 residues. Drawing the rest from reference TRBV5-5 and TRBJ2-6, the complete variable domain is DAGVTQSPTHLIKTRGQQVTLRCSPISGHKSVSWYQQVLGQGPQFIFQYYEKEERGRGNFPDRFSARQFPNYSSELNVNALLLGDSALYLCASSFIGSGANVLTFGAGSRLTVL.

The chain is built from TRBV11-3 and TRBJ1-1; D is uncertain. Germline CDR1 SGHNT, CDR2 YENEEA. The CDR3 length is 13 residues. Trimming removed 5 bases at V and 3 bases at J, with 10 bases between. The CDR3 DNA follows: TGTGCCAGCAGCGCGGGGAGGGACACTGAAGCTTTCTTT. It specifies CASSAGRDTEAFF. Full variable domain (missing parts from reference TRBV11-3 and TRBJ1-1): EAGVVQSPRYKIIEKKQPVAFWCNPISGHNTLYWYLQNLGQGPELLIRYENEEAVDDSQLPKDRFSAERLKGVDSTLKIQPAELGDSAVYLCASSAGRDTEAFFGQGTRLTVV.

The J gene is TRBJ2-3, the V gene TRBV7-9, with 8 bases aligning to TRBD2. Germline V gene data show CDR1 as SEHNR and CDR2 as FQNEAQ (reference sequence). CDR3 length: 15 residues. V lost 8 bases, J lost 6 bases, and 13 bases stayed unmatched. Written as DNA, the CDR3 is TGTGCCAGCGATTCACTAGCGGACGTGGTGGATACGCAGTATTTT. This codes for CASDSLADVVDTQYF.

The CDR3 is CASSSIVESIYGYTF. CDR3 DNA: TGTGCCAGCAGCTCGATTGTTGAGTCGATTTATGGCTACACCTTC. This chain uses TRBV5-6 with TRBJ1-2, with D hard to call. CDR1 is SGHDT, CDR2 YYEEEE, per germline. The CDR3 is made up of 15 amino acids. Trimming took off 3 bases at V and 5 bases at J, with 17 bases between the two ends.

The chain carries TRBV6-5 and TRBJ1-1; perhaps TRBD1 as D (5 bases). V was trimmed by 5 bases and J by 1 base, leaving 11 bases between them. The CDR3 is 14 residues long. Germline lookup yields CDR1 MNHEY and CDR2 SVGAGI. This CDR3 reads CASSKHGGNTEAFF. Here the CDR3 DNA reads TGTGCCAGCAGTAAACACGGGGGGAACACTGAAGCTTTCTTT.

The V and J genes are TRBV9 and TRBJ2-1; 9 bases agree with TRBD2. With V trimmed by 2 bases and J by 8 bases, 14 bases remained unmatched. Germline CDR1 SGDLS, CDR2 YYNGEE. This CDR3 contains 17 residues. CDR3 sequence reads: CASSVRVDSGSTDEQFF. CDR3 bases: TGTGCCAGCAGCGTGAGGGTCGATAGCGGGAGTACGGATGAGCAGTTCTTC.

As to this clone: The sample has other DNA sequences that encode this CDR3 too. The rearrangement uses TRBV13 and TRBJ2-7; possibly TRBD2 for D (6 bases). Germline CDR1 and CDR2: PRHDT and FYEKMQ (reference sequence). The CDR3 spans 13 residues. Trimming took off 0 bases at V and 4 bases at J, with 7 bases between the two ends. The CDR3 DNA is TGTGCCAGCAGCTTAGGGGCGGGGTACGAGCAGTACTTC. It specifies CASSLGAGYEQYF.

In its sample, this clone was seen a few times. The chain combines TRBV6-6 with TRBJ1-6; D is unresolved. Germline CDR1 MNHNY, CDR2 SVGAGI (reference sequence). Trimming stripped 7 bases from V and 4 bases from J, with 8 bases between. The CDR3 consists of 13 residues. CDR3: CASMPGYNSPLHF. DNA of the CDR3: TGTGCCAGCATGCCGGGATATAATTCACCCCTCCACTTT.

The rearrangement joins TRBV9 to TRBJ2-5, with D tentatively TRBD1 or TRBD2 (6 bases each). This CDR3 has 14 amino acids. Trimming pared 3 bases from V and 5 bases from J, leaving 14 bases between. Germline-derived CDR1 and CDR2 are SGDLS and YYNGEE. CDR3 in DNA: TGTGCCAGCAGCGAGGGGGGACCAAGGGAGACCCAGTACTTC. Protein: CASSEGGPRETQYF.

The rearrangement links TRBV9 to TRBJ2-3, with TRBD2 matching over 11 bases. V was clipped by 0 bases and J by 2 bases; unmatched bases: 5. This CDR3 is 17 amino acids long. Germline V gene lookup returns CDR1 SGDLS and CDR2 YYNGEE. The CDR3 is CASSVEGLAAITDTQYF. The CDR3 bases are TGTGCCAGCAGCGTAGAGGGACTAGCGGCGATCACAGATACGCAGTATTTT.

The V and J genes are TRBV2 and TRBJ1-1; D gene ambiguous. Trimming removed 2 bases at V and 7 bases at J, with 8 bases between. Germline V gene data show CDR1 as SNHLY and CDR2 as FYNNEI. This CDR3 region has 12 residues. The CDR3 DNA reads as TGTGCCAGCAGTGAACGGACGGATGAAGCTTTCTTT. This sequence encodes CASSERTDEAFF.

CDR3 sequence: CASSPGTTGRGYTF. For the CDR3, the DNA is TGTGCCAGCAGCCCGGGGACCACGGGCCGGGGCTACACCTTC. The gene calls are TRBV28 and TRBJ1-2, with a tentative D call TRBD1 (5 bases). The CDR3 extends over 14 amino acids. Per germline, CDR1 MDHEN and CDR2 SYDVKM. The V and J ends lost 6 bases and 8 bases respectively, with 19 bases between them.

The rearrangement links TRBV7-2 to TRBJ1-4; perhaps TRBD1 as D (5 bases). The CDR3 runs to 15 residues. The V end was cut by 0 bases, the J end by 13 bases, with 18 bases between. Per germline, CDR1 SGHTA and CDR2 FQGNSA. As DNA, the CDR3 is TGTGCCAGCAGCTTAGCAGGGGTCGACACGGAGGGACTGTTTTTT. It yields the protein CASSLAGVDTEGLFF.

V and J are TRBV4-1 and TRBJ2-7; D possibly corresponds to TRBD1 (5 bases). The CDR3 runs 15 residues. V gave up 5 bases and J gave up 1 base, with 15 bases separating them. Germline loops: CDR1 MGHRA, CDR2 YSYEKL. In DNA, the CDR3 is TGCGCCAGCAGCTCCGTGCTAGGGGAATCCTACGAGCAGTACTTC. This gives the protein CASSSVLGESYEQYF.

The CDR3, as DNA: TGTGCCAGCCAAGCGGGGAGGGCCTGGGAGACCCAGTACTTC. Protein sequence: CASQAGRAWETQYF. The gene calls are TRBV2 and TRBJ2-5, with 7 bases lining up with TRBD2. The junction had 11 bases not matched to a gene; V was cut back by 8 bases and J by 5 bases. The CDR3 is 14 amino acids. The germline CDR1 and CDR2 sequences are SNHLY and FYNNEI.

This chain joins TRBV29-1 and TRBJ2-7; a possible D gene is TRBD1 (5 bases). The germline V gene encodes CDR1 SQVTM and CDR2 ANQGSEA. The V end was cut by 0 bases, the J end by 3 bases, with 15 bases between. This CDR3 is 15 amino acids long. CDR3 DNA sequence: TGCAGCGTTGAAGATGATTCACAGGTCAACTACGAGCAGTACTTC. Amino acids: CSVEDDSQVNYEQYF.

This sequence joins TRBV5-1 and TRBJ2-1; possibly TRBD2 for D (5 bases). The CDR3 runs to 13 residues. Trimming left V 0 bases short and J 7 bases short, with 8 bases between. CDR1 and CDR2 from the germline V gene are SGHRS and YFSETQ. DNA of the CDR3: TGCGCCAGCAGCTTGGTTTCGGGGAATGAGCAGTTCTTC. Translated, it gives CASSLVSGNEQFF.

This rearrangement joins TRBV6-5 to TRBJ2-1, with 7 positions matching TRBD1. Trimming cost V 4 bases and J 7 bases; bases outside gene matches: 10. This CDR3 spans 15 amino acids. CDR1 is MNHEY and CDR2 is SVGAGI in the germline V gene. This chain's CDR3 is CASSFRDSITNEQFF. DNA of the CDR3: TGTGCCAGCAGTTTCCGGGACAGTATAACAAATGAGCAGTTCTTC.

A word on this clone: The identical CDR3 is also encoded by other nucleotide sequences in the sample. This chain joins TRBV19 and TRBJ2-2; D not certain. V lost 2 bases, J lost 3 bases, and 4 bases lay in between. Germline assignment: CDR1 LNHDA and CDR2 SQIVND (reference sequence). The CDR3 length is 13 residues. CDR3 sequence reads: CASSILDTGELFF. CDR3 nucleotides: TGTGCCAGTAGTATACTGGACACCGGGGAGCTGTTTTTT.

This sequence joins TRBV18 and TRBJ2-7; D remains unclear. V shed 2 bases and J shed 2 bases, with 7 bases lying between them. From germline, CDR1 is KGHSH and CDR2 LQKENI. The CDR3 contains 13 residues. For the CDR3, the DNA is TGTGCCAGCTCACCAGAGAGTCCCTACGAGCAGTACTTC. Protein product: CASSPESPYEQYF.

Notes on this clone: This same CDR3 is encoded by further DNA sequences in the sample. V usage is TRBV11-2 and J usage is TRBJ2-2; D unresolved. This CDR3 has 14 amino acids. V shed 0 bases and J shed 4 bases, with 6 bases lying between them. Looked up from germline, CDR1 is SGHAT and CDR2 is FQNNGV. The CDR3: CASSLEPSTGELFF. The DNA of the CDR3 is TGTGCCAGCAGCTTAGAGCCTAGCACCGGGGAGCTGTTTTTT.

This clone appeared a single time. The rearrangement links TRBV27 to TRBJ2-4, with D tentatively TRBD2 (6 bases). CDR3 length: 14 residues. Looked up from germline, CDR1 is MNHEY and CDR2 is SMNVEV (reference sequence). The V end was cut by 6 bases, the J end by 8 bases, with 17 bases between. CDR3 amino acids: CASRQGPWGDIQYF. CDR3 in DNA: TGTGCCAGCAGGCAAGGGCCTTGGGGGGACATTCAGTACTTC.